This T cell receptor (beta chain) came from a study of multiple sclerosis patients with progressive multifocal leukoencephalopathy. The study, taken as a whole, reports: Less diverse TRB repertoires were suggested in most PML patients.

A note on this clone: Its antigen is as yet unknown.

The data were produced by immunoSEQ multiplex PCR, yet TCRdb's version contains in-frame clones alone and is incomplete. This table has 25,000 to 35,000 clones, roughly 91% appearing once. The CDR3 runs 17 residues. Germline CDR1 MGHRA, CDR2 YSYEKL. The trim removed 0 bases at V and 1 base at J, leaving 5 bases unmatched. Stated time point: roughly 6 months of natalizumab therapy. The gene calls are TRBV4-1 and TRBJ2-1; TRBD2 matches 8 bases. The material sequenced was PBMCs, taken from a patient treated with natalizumab. This sequence originates from a human donor with multiple sclerosis. CDR3 residues: CASSQEASGFSYNEQFF. The CDR3 coding sequence is TGCGCCAGCAGCCAAGAGGCTAGCGGGTTTTCCTACAATGAGCAGTTCTTC.